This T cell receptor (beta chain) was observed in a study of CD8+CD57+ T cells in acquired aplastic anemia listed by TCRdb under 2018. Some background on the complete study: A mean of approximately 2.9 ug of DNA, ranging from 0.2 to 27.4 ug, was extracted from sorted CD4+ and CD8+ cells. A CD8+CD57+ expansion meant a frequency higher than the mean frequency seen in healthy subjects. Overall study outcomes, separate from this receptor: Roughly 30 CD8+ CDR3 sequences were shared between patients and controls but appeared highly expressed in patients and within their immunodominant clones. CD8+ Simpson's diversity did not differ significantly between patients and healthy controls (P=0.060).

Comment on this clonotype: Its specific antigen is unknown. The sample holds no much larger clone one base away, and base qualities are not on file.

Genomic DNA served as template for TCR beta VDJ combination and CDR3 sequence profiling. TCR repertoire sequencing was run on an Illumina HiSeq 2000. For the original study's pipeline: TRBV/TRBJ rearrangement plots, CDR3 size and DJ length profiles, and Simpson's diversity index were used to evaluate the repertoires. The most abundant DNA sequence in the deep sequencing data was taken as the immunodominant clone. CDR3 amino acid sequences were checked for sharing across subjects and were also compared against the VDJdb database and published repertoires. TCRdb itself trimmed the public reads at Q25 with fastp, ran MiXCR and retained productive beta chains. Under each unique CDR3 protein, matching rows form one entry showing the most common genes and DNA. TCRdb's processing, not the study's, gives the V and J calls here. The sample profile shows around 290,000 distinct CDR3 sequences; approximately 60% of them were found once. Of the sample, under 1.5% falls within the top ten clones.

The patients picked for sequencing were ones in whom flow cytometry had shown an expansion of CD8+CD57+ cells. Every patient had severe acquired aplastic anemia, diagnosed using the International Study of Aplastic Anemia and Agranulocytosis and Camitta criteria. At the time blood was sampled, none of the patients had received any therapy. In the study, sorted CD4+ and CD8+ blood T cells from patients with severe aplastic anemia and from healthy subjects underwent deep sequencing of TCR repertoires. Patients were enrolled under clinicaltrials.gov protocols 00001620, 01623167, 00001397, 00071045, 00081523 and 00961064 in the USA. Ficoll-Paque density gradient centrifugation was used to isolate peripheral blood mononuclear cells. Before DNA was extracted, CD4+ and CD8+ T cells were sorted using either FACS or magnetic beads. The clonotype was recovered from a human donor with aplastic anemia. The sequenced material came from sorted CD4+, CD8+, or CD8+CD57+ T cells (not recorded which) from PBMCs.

The nucleotides are TGTGCCAGAGCGGGAGGGGATAATGAGCAGTTCTTC. This gives the protein CARAGGDNEQFF. This chain joins TRBV7-9 to TRBJ2-1; 10 bases in between match TRBD2. From V the trimming removes 9 bases and from J it removes 7 bases, while the gene matches leave 3 bases of the junction unaccounted for. Its CDR3 holds 12 amino acids, cysteine through phenylalanine. Only the CDR3 part of the read is kept: 36 bases, read in frame from the first base. Reading the germline V gene (reference sequence) gives CDR1 SEHNR and CDR2 FQNEAQ.